These 10 T cell receptor beta chains share one sample of origin, sequenced in a study of T cells in pancreatic ductal adenocarcinoma. The assay was immunoSEQ multiplex PCR, and TCRdb's table has in-frame clones only and misses some. The sample contains over 90,000 clones, around 96% of which appear only once. Selected pancreatic ductal adenocarcinoma patients had undergone surgery without neoadjuvant therapy. The sample taken for sequencing was PBMCs. The source of these receptors is a human donor with pancreatic ductal adenocarcinoma.

V is TRBV4-3 and J is TRBJ1-2, with D possibly matching TRBD1 (6 bases). This CDR3 is 14 amino acids long. CDR1 is LGHNA and CDR2 is YSLEER in the germline V gene. Trimming pared 5 bases from V and 5 bases from J, leaving 15 bases between. Here the CDR3 reads CASSSQGFGYGYTF. CDR3 bases: TGCGCCAGCAGCTCACAGGGTTTTGGATATGGCTACACCTTC.

This chain joins TRBV7-9 and TRBJ2-2, with TRBD1 matching over 9 bases. Germline V gives CDR1 SEHNR, CDR2 FQNEAQ (reference sequence). This CDR3 region has 16 residues. Germline trimming cut 3 bases from V and 5 bases from J; bases unmatched to any gene: 7. CDR3 sequence reads: CASSFSGTGRTGELFF. As DNA, the CDR3 is TGTGCCAGCAGCTTTTCCGGGACAGGGAGGACCGGGGAGCTGTTTTTT. The variable domain in full, with the rest retrieved from reference TRBV7-9 and TRBJ2-2, is DTGVSQNPRHKITKRGQNVTFRCDPISEHNRLYWYRQTLGQGPEFLTYFQNEAQLEKSRLLSDRFSAERPKGSFSTLEIQRTEQGDSAMYLCASSFSGTGRTGELFFGEGSRLTVL.

The chain carries TRBV29-1 and TRBJ2-7, with D maybe TRBD1 (6 bases). This CDR3 spans 12 amino acids. V was cut by 6 bases and J by 2 bases, with 11 bases left in between. Germline loops: CDR1 SQVTM, CDR2 ANQGSEA. CDR3 sequence (DNA): TGCAGCGTAGGACAGAGTACCTACGAGCAGTACTTC. The encoded protein is CSVGQSTYEQYF.

This rearrangement joins TRBV28 to TRBJ2-7; tentative D call: TRBD1 (7 bases). Germline values: CDR1 MDHEN, CDR2 SYDVKM. The CDR3 spans 14 residues. V lost 6 bases and J lost 4, with 16 bases in between. This chain's CDR3 is CASSQGGGGYEQYF. The DNA of the CDR3 is TGTGCCAGCAGCCAGGGGGGAGGAGGGTACGAGCAGTACTTC.

The rearrangement links TRBV28 to TRBJ2-1, with 7 nucleotides matching TRBD1. After removal of 2 bases from V and 2 bases from J, the junction contained 0 bases not matched to a gene. Germline V CDR1 and CDR2: MDHEN, SYDVKM. The CDR3 is 14 residues long. The DNA of the CDR3 is TGTGCCAGCAGTTTAACAGGGGCCTACAATGAGCAGTTCTTC. This sequence encodes CASSLTGAYNEQFF. The full variable domain, its missing parts supplied by reference TRBV28 and TRBJ2-1, is DVKVTQSSRYLVKRTGEKVFLECVQDMDHENMFWYRQDPGLGLRLIYFSYDVKMKEKGDIPEGYSVSREKKERFSLILESASTNQTSMYLCASSLTGAYNEQFFGPGTRLTVL.

The CDR3 region has the DNA TGTGCCAGCAAGGGTACAGGGCTAAATCAGCCCCAGCATTTT. Its translation is CASKGTGLNQPQHF. This chain connects TRBV28 to TRBJ1-5, with D possibly being TRBD1 (6 bases). V lost 7 bases and J 4 bases, leaving 14 bases between the germline ends. The CDR3 consists of 14 residues. Looked up from germline, CDR1 is MDHEN and CDR2 is SYDVKM.

This chain joins TRBV6-5 and TRBJ1-1, with D unresolved. The CDR3 covers 14 residues. Trimming shortened V by 4 bases and J by 7 bases, and 16 bases separated the two germline ends. Germline CDR1 MNHEY, CDR2 SVGAGI. CDR3 nucleotides: TGTGCCAGCAGTTCTCTCCCGGGGAGGAATGAAGCTTTCTTT. Translating gives CASSSLPGRNEAFF.

This rearrangement joins TRBV19 to TRBJ2-7; no firm D call. Germline values: CDR1 LNHDA, CDR2 SQIVND (reference sequence). V lost 5 bases to trimming and J lost 2 bases, with 13 bases between them. The CDR3 is 14 residues long. CDR3 in DNA: TGTGCCAGTAGTTCCCGAGTGGCGGCCTACGAGCAGTACTTC. Its protein product is CASSSRVAAYEQYF. Full variable domain (outside the CDR3, taken from reference TRBV19 and TRBJ2-7): DGGITQSPKYLFRKEGQNVTLSCEQNLNHDAMYWYRQDPGQGLRLIYYSQIVNDFQKGDIAEGYSVSREKKESFPLTVTSAQKNPTAFYLCASSSRVAAYEQYFGPGTRLTVT.

This chain connects TRBV4-1 to TRBJ2-5, with 12 bases matching TRBD2. The CDR3 has 17 amino acids. CDR1 and CDR2 (germline): MGHRA, YSYEKL. V trimming: 7 bases; J trimming: 7 bases; junction bases outside the gene matches: 16. CDR3 DNA sequence: TGCGCCAGCAAGAGAGGACTAGCGGGACAGGAGGAAGGGACCCAGTACTTC. This gives the protein CASKRGLAGQEEGTQYF.

The gene calls are TRBV5-8 and TRBJ2-2; tentatively, D is TRBD1 (5 bases). Germline CDR1 and CDR2: SGHTS and YDEGEE. Trimming cost V 2 bases and J 1 base, with 12 bases left between them. The CDR3 has 16 amino acids. CDR3: CASSFRVRVNTGELFF. The CDR3 nucleotides are TGTGCCAGCAGCTTCAGGGTTAGGGTGAACACCGGGGAGCTGTTTTTT.